The entry that follows covers one T cell receptor (beta chain) sequence. CDR3 length equals 15 residues. Looked up from germline, CDR1 is SNHLY and CDR2 is FYNNEI. V was pared by 6 bases and J by 2 bases, with 6 bases of the junction left unmatched. This record comes from a study of cytomegalovirus exposure and HLA in healthy donors. Use of 60 Vbeta and 13 Jbeta primers characterized the PCR. Sequencing was performed with immunoSEQ multiplex PCR; in TCRdb, only in-frame clones are kept and a portion is missing. The profile shows some 120,000 clones, 65% to 80% of them singletons. The rearrangement uses TRBV2 and TRBJ1-5; TRBD1 matches at 8 bases. The source of this sequence is a man under 40 in good health and CMV-seropositive. Sequenced input: PBMCs. This CDR3 is CASSGMDRGNQPQHF. The CDR3 DNA sequence: TGTGCCAGCAGCGGTATGGACAGGGGCAATCAGCCCCAGCATTTT.